This T cell receptor beta chain was recovered during a study of blood T cell repertoires in COVID-19. Study-level information: The United States, Italy and Spain were the sources of the acute and convalescent COVID-19 samples. T cells, B-cell-depleted T cells, or PBMCs supplied cDNA or gDNA.

In the original workflow: Reference gene primer amplification gave estimated nucleated cell counts. The repertoire was sequenced with immunoSEQ multiplex PCR; TCRdb's copy has only in-frame clones and lacks some. That table supplies the V and J calls and clone size; D and trimming were determined from the DNA. The repertoire holds 120,000 to 150,000 clones, roughly nine tenths seen once, with around 1.6% in the top ten. Regarding this clone: A junction boundary mismatches the germline segment, possibly from a read error.

This CDR3 contains 10 residues. CDR1 is SNHLY and CDR2 is FYNNEI in the germline V gene. Sequencing was done on a sample of peripheral blood. The TCR was taken from a human donor in a cohort sampled during active COVID-19. The gene calls are TRBV2 and TRBJ1-1; no reliable D call. CDR3: CASSEEDRPF. CDR3 in DNA: TGTGCCAGCAGTGAGGAGGACCGGCCCTTT.